Listed below are T cell receptor beta chains from one sample, sequenced in a study of blood T cell repertoires in COVID-19. The repertoire was sequenced with immunoSEQ multiplex PCR; TCRdb's copy has only in-frame clones and lacks some. This sample has around 45,000 clones, with about 90% found just once. The sample consisted of peripheral blood. These receptors all stem from a man in his sixties or seventies with active COVID-19. Each CDR3 is given with its conserved first and last residue. A D gene is named only where the DNA matches it firmly. Clone size is shown for a subset of rows, as once, few, many or a class of expanded clone.

j_call: TRBJ1-2; clone_size: -; d_call: -; v_call: TRBV7-2; cdr3_aa: CASSLFQSNYGYTF; cdr3_nt: TGTGCCAGCAGCTTATTTCAGTCTAACTATGGCTACACCTTC
j_call: TRBJ1-4; clone_size: -; d_call: TRBD1; v_call: TRBV7-2; cdr3_aa: CASSLVGGRGNEKLFF; cdr3_nt: TGTGCCAGCAGCTTAGTAGGGGGCAGGGGAAATGAAAAACTGTTTTTT
j_call: TRBJ1-1; clone_size: -; d_call: -; v_call: TRBV6-5; cdr3_aa: CASILRRGGTEAFF; cdr3_nt: TGTGCCAGCATCCTGCGGCGGGGGGGCACTGAAGCTTTCTTT
j_call: TRBJ1-5; clone_size: -; d_call: -; v_call: TRBV18; cdr3_aa: CASSPFAGNNQPQHF; cdr3_nt: TGTGCCAGCTCACCATTCGCCGGTAACAATCAGCCCCAGCATTTT
j_call: TRBJ2-7; clone_size: once; d_call: -; v_call: TRBV13; cdr3_aa: CASSLGQGYREQYF; cdr3_nt: TGTGCCAGCAGCTTGGGCCAGGGGTATCGGGAGCAGTACTTC
j_call: TRBJ1-5; clone_size: -; d_call: TRBD1; v_call: TRBV2; cdr3_aa: CASSRQGMGQPQHF; cdr3_nt: TGTGCCAGCAGCCGACAGGGGATGGGTCAGCCCCAGCATTTT
j_call: TRBJ2-1; clone_size: -; d_call: -; v_call: TRBV6-5; cdr3_aa: CASSYSRGGYNEQFF; cdr3_nt: TGTGCCAGCAGTTACTCTAGGGGGGGGTACAATGAGCAGTTCTTC
j_call: TRBJ2-1; clone_size: -; d_call: TRBD2; v_call: TRBV6-2/TRBV6-3; cdr3_aa: CASSTYSGGRYNEQFF; cdr3_nt: TGTGCCAGCAGTACCTATAGCGGGGGCCGGTACAATGAGCAGTTCTTC
j_call: TRBJ2-7; clone_size: -; d_call: -; v_call: TRBV6-6; cdr3_aa: CASSSEYRFSYEQYF; cdr3_nt: TGTGCCAGCAGTAGCGAGTACAGGTTTTCCTACGAGCAGTACTTC
j_call: TRBJ2-7; clone_size: few; d_call: -; v_call: TRBV4-3; cdr3_aa: CASSQALTGIGTYEQYF; cdr3_nt: TGCGCCAGCAGCCAAGCCCTAACAGGGATTGGGACCTACGAGCAGTACTTC
j_call: TRBJ2-5; clone_size: -; d_call: -; v_call: TRBV5-1; cdr3_aa: CASSSQVGDQETQYF; cdr3_nt: TGCGCCAGCAGCTCCCAGGTCGGGGACCAAGAGACCCAGTACTTC
j_call: TRBJ2-3; clone_size: -; d_call: -; v_call: TRBV5-1; cdr3_aa: CASSLALGATDTQYF; cdr3_nt: TGCGCCAGCAGCTTGGCCTTGGGGGCCACAGATACGCAGTATTTT
j_call: TRBJ2-7; clone_size: -; d_call: -; v_call: TRBV7-8; cdr3_aa: CASSPNPDTSPGEQYF; cdr3_nt: TGTGCCAGCAGCCCAAACCCGGATACCTCCCCGGGGGAGCAGTACTTC
j_call: TRBJ2-3; clone_size: -; d_call: TRBD2; v_call: TRBV11-2; cdr3_aa: CASTPRQRENTQYF; cdr3_nt: TGTGCCAGCACCCCCCGCCAGCGGGAGAACACGCAGTATTTT
j_call: TRBJ2-6; clone_size: -; d_call: TRBD1; v_call: TRBV30; cdr3_aa: CAWTGTGSSGANVLTF; cdr3_nt: TGTGCCTGGACCGGGACAGGGAGCTCTGGGGCCAACGTCCTGACTTTC
j_call: TRBJ2-7; clone_size: -; d_call: -; v_call: TRBV7-8; cdr3_aa: CASSLVPDGGYEQYF; cdr3_nt: TGTGCCAGCAGCTTAGTTCCGGACGGGGGATACGAGCAGTACTTC
j_call: TRBJ2-7; clone_size: -; d_call: -; v_call: TRBV7-2; cdr3_aa: CASSLRLAGYEQYF; cdr3_nt: TGTGCCAGCAGCTTGAGGCTCGCGGGGTACGAGCAGTACTTC
j_call: TRBJ1-1; clone_size: -; d_call: -; v_call: TRBV2; cdr3_aa: CASSERPPASTDRAFF; cdr3_nt: TGTGCCAGCAGTGAGAGGCCCCCCGCTAGCACCGACCGGGCTTTCTTT
j_call: TRBJ1-2; clone_size: -; d_call: -; v_call: TRBV29-1; cdr3_aa: CSVFFDRINYGYTF; cdr3_nt: TGCAGCGTGTTTTTCGACAGAATCAACTATGGCTACACCTTC
j_call: TRBJ1-5; clone_size: -; d_call: -; v_call: TRBV7-8; cdr3_aa: CASSPQDGQSNQPQHF; cdr3_nt: TGTGCCAGCAGCCCGCAAGATGGACAAAGCAATCAGCCCCAGCATTTT
j_call: TRBJ1-1; clone_size: -; d_call: -; v_call: TRBV28; cdr3_aa: CASSPRATRGRAFF; cdr3_nt: TGTGCCAGCAGCCCCAGGGCGACAAGGGGCCGGGCTTTCTTT
j_call: TRBJ1-6; clone_size: -; d_call: -; v_call: TRBV16; cdr3_aa: CASSPGVGSPLHF; cdr3_nt: TGTGCCAGCAGCCCCGGGGTGGGTTCACCCCTCCACTTT
j_call: TRBJ1-1; clone_size: -; d_call: -; v_call: TRBV6-4; cdr3_aa: CASSDDTHTEAFF; cdr3_nt: TGTGCCAGCAGTGACGACACTCACACTGAAGCTTTCTTT
j_call: TRBJ1-1; clone_size: -; d_call: -; v_call: TRBV28; cdr3_aa: CATLSGGMNTEAFF; cdr3_nt: TGTGCCACCCTAAGCGGGGGCATGAACACTGAAGCTTTCTTT
j_call: TRBJ2-2; clone_size: -; d_call: TRBD2; v_call: TRBV7-8; cdr3_aa: CASSLSGTRPFGGTGELFF; cdr3_nt: TGTGCCAGCAGCCTCTCCGGGACTAGACCCTTTGGGGGAACCGGGGAGCTGTTTTTT
j_call: TRBJ2-1; clone_size: -; d_call: -; v_call: TRBV6-5; cdr3_aa: CASSLTGSYNEQFF; cdr3_nt: TGTGCCAGCAGCTTGACAGGCTCCTACAATGAGCAGTTCTTC
j_call: TRBJ2-7; clone_size: -; d_call: TRBD1; v_call: TRBV25-1; cdr3_aa: CASRGQNYEQYF; cdr3_nt: TGTGCCAGCCGGGGACAGAACTACGAGCAGTACTTC
j_call: TRBJ1-1; clone_size: -; d_call: -; v_call: TRBV3-1/TRBV3-2; cdr3_aa: CASSQGQLQNTEAFF; cdr3_nt: TGTGCCAGCAGCCAGGGGCAGCTTCAGAACACTGAAGCTTTCTTT
j_call: TRBJ1-5; clone_size: few; d_call: -; v_call: TRBV7-6; cdr3_aa: CASSSGIGNQPQHF; cdr3_nt: TGTGCCAGCAGCTCCGGGATAGGCAATCAGCCCCAGCATTTT
j_call: TRBJ1-6; clone_size: few; d_call: TRBD1; v_call: TRBV5-6; cdr3_aa: CASEKWTGGNSPLHF; cdr3_nt: TGTGCCAGCGAGAAATGGACAGGGGGCAATTCACCCCTCCACTTT
j_call: TRBJ1-4; clone_size: -; d_call: -; v_call: TRBV19; cdr3_aa: CATKEGGQREKLFF; cdr3_nt: TGTGCCACTAAAGAGGGCGGACAGAGGGAAAAACTGTTTTTT
j_call: TRBJ2-1; clone_size: -; d_call: TRBD2; v_call: TRBV25-1; cdr3_aa: CASSILASSYNEQFF; cdr3_nt: TGTGCCAGCAGTATACTAGCGAGCTCCTACAATGAGCAGTTCTTC
j_call: TRBJ2-7; clone_size: -; d_call: -; v_call: TRBV4-3; cdr3_aa: CASSQDDRDYEQYF; cdr3_nt: TGCGCCAGCAGCCAGGATGACAGAGACTACGAGCAGTACTTC
j_call: TRBJ1-1; clone_size: -; d_call: TRBD1; v_call: TRBV7-9; cdr3_aa: CASSRQGDTEAFF; cdr3_nt: TGTGCCAGCAGTAGACAGGGGGACACTGAAGCTTTCTTT
j_call: TRBJ1-6; clone_size: -; d_call: TRBD1; v_call: TRBV4-1; cdr3_aa: CASSHARGPGGNSPLHF; cdr3_nt: TGCGCCAGCAGCCACGCCCGAGGGCCAGGGGGTAATTCACCCCTCCACTTT
j_call: TRBJ2-5; clone_size: -; d_call: TRBD2; v_call: TRBV5-4; cdr3_aa: CASSRPGLAGGMGKTQYF; cdr3_nt: TGTGCCAGCAGCCGCCCGGGACTAGCGGGGGGGATGGGCAAGACCCAGTACTTC
j_call: TRBJ2-5; clone_size: -; d_call: TRBD2; v_call: TRBV11-2; cdr3_aa: CASSHGAGGSFQETQYF; cdr3_nt: TGTGCCAGCAGTCACGGCGCCGGGGGGTCCTTCCAAGAGACCCAGTACTTC
j_call: TRBJ1-4; clone_size: -; d_call: TRBD1; v_call: TRBV4-2; cdr3_aa: CASSPGTGVEKLFF; cdr3_nt: TGTGCCAGCAGTCCCGGGACAGGAGTTGAAAAACTGTTTTTT
j_call: TRBJ2-1; clone_size: -; d_call: TRBD1; v_call: TRBV24-1; cdr3_aa: CATSGGQGPFEQFF; cdr3_nt: TGTGCCACCAGTGGGGGACAGGGCCCCTTTGAGCAGTTCTTC
j_call: TRBJ2-7; clone_size: -; d_call: -; v_call: TRBV19; cdr3_aa: CASSISHSGRVSYEQYF; cdr3_nt: TGTGCCAGTAGTATCTCCCACTCTGGGCGGGTATCCTACGAGCAGTACTTC
j_call: TRBJ1-1; clone_size: -; d_call: TRBD1; v_call: TRBV29-1; cdr3_aa: CSVEKDRYTEAFF; cdr3_nt: TGCAGCGTTGAAAAGGACAGGTACACTGAAGCTTTCTTT
j_call: TRBJ2-5; clone_size: -; d_call: TRBD2; v_call: TRBV28; cdr3_aa: CASSLRAGGRETQYF; cdr3_nt: TGTGCCAGCAGTTTACGAGCGGGGGGGAGGGAGACCCAGTACTTC
j_call: TRBJ1-5; clone_size: -; d_call: -; v_call: TRBV30; cdr3_aa: CAWSPGGGNQPQHF; cdr3_nt: TGTGCCTGGTCCCCGGGAGGGGGCAATCAGCCCCAGCATTTT
j_call: TRBJ1-5; clone_size: -; d_call: -; v_call: TRBV2; cdr3_aa: CASSESSSNQPQHF; cdr3_nt: TGTGCCAGCAGTGAGTCCAGTTCCAATCAGCCCCAGCATTTT
j_call: TRBJ1-4; clone_size: -; d_call: TRBD1; v_call: TRBV2; cdr3_aa: CASSDRGRITNEKLFF; cdr3_nt: TGTGCCAGCAGTGACAGGGGGCGGATAACTAATGAAAAACTGTTTTTT
j_call: TRBJ1-2; clone_size: -; d_call: -; v_call: TRBV25-1; cdr3_aa: CASSDFGVGYTF; cdr3_nt: TGTGCCAGCAGTGATTTCGGGGTCGGCTACACCTTC
j_call: TRBJ2-5; clone_size: -; d_call: TRBD1; v_call: TRBV30; cdr3_aa: CAWSVRQGNIEETQYF; cdr3_nt: TGTGCCTGGAGTGTACGACAGGGGAATATTGAGGAGACCCAGTACTTC
j_call: TRBJ2-5; clone_size: once; d_call: -; v_call: TRBV3-1/TRBV3-2; cdr3_aa: CASSQDRRAAQYF; cdr3_nt: TGTGCCAGCAGCCAAGATAGACGAGCGGCCCAGTACTTC
j_call: TRBJ2-2; clone_size: -; d_call: TRBD1; v_call: TRBV30; cdr3_aa: CAWGSQGANTGELFF; cdr3_nt: TGTGCCTGGGGATCACAGGGGGCGAACACCGGGGAGCTGTTTTTT